This T cell receptor (beta chain) is drawn from a study of blood T cells in healthy people across ages. Each sample yielded at least 7 million isolated PBMCs. The CDR3 consists of 11 residues. Looked up from germline, CDR1 is MDHEN and CDR2 is SYDVKM. Trimming took off 7 bases at V and 12 bases at J, with 13 bases between the two ends. Then a second PCR, running roughly 7 to 12 cycles, was carried out with a sample-barcoded 5' primer and a J-beta primer mix. Via MiXCR, TCRdb re-called the 5' RACE reads, giving one row per CDR3 protein. The sample holds about 970,000 distinct CDR3 sequences, 51% seen once. Study results and limitations: Long-lived and aged donors differed, with more naive CD4+ cells and higher diversity in the long-lived.

There are a few counts of this clonotype. Antigen specificity is unknown. The sequenced material came from blood. The rearrangement links TRBV28 to TRBJ2-1, with no clear D. This TCR derives from a woman aged 55 to 70 in good health. The CDR3 DNA reads TGTGCCAGCACCAAGGCCCGCGGGCAGTTCTTC. It codes for CASTKARGQFF.